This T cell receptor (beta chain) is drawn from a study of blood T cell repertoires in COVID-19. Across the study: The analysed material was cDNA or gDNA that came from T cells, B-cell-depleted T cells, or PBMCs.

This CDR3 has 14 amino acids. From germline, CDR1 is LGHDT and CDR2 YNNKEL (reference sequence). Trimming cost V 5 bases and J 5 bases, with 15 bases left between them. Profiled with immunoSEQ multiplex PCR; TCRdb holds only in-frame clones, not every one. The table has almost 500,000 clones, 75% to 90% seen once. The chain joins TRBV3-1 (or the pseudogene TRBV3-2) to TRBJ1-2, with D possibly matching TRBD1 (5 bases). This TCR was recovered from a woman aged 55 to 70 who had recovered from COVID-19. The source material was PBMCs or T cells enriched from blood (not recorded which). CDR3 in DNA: TGTGCCAGCAGCTCAGGGTGGGCCGGATATGGCTACACCTTC. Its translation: CASSSGWAGYGYTF.